This T cell receptor beta chain was sequenced in a study of blood T cells in healthy people across ages. The people who gave samples were healthy Caucasians from Russia, aged about 6 to 100. This clonotype was recorded once. The CDR3 totals 13 residues. Germline V gene data show CDR1 as MNHEY and CDR2 as SMNVEV (reference sequence). With 2 bases removed from V and 6 bases from J, the gap between germline ends came to 10 bases. Combining a sample-barcoded 5' primer with a J-beta primer mix, a second PCR ran for about 6 to 11 cycles. TCRdb passed the 5' RACE reads through MiXCR, listing each CDR3 protein once. The sample comprises approximately 800,000 distinct CDR3 sequences, around 24% of which are singletons, and 3% rests with the top ten. In addition, the sample was reused for a study of T cells of mothers and their children.

The sample comprised blood. This clonotype originated in a boy aged 5-17 years in good health. The chain joins TRBV27 to TRBJ1-2, with TRBD1 as a possible D gene (6 bases). The CDR3 DNA reads TGTGCCAGCAGTTTAACAGGGTCGAATGGCTACACCTTC. Encoded protein: CASSLTGSNGYTF.